The sequence of this T cell receptor beta chain was determined in a study of blood T cell repertoires in COVID-19. The wider study: Sites across the United States, Italy and Spain contributed samples from acute and convalescent COVID-19. T cells, B-cell-depleted T cells, or PBMCs provided the cDNA or gDNA that served as material.

The CDR3 is made up of 13 amino acids. The V and J ends lost 3 bases and 4 bases respectively, with 9 bases between them. Germline lookup yields CDR1 LGHDT and CDR2 YNNKEL (reference sequence). Participant ages covered roughly 18 to 89 years across 20 to 25 US areas. Original methodology: Researchers report that nucleated cell counts were estimated from reference gene primer amplification. Assay: immunoSEQ multiplex PCR; the TCRdb copy retains only in-frame clones and omits some. Clone size and V and J calls were adopted from that table, with D and trimming inferred from the DNA. The sample has approximately 200,000 clones; about 80% are singletons.

The chain combines TRBV3-1 (or the pseudogene TRBV3-2) with TRBJ1-1; D is uncertain. The sequence derives from a man between 40 and 49 years old who had recovered from COVID-19. The sequenced material came from PBMCs or T cells enriched from blood (not recorded which). The CDR3 region has the DNA TGTGCCAGCAGCCAGTCGTCGGGCACTGAAGCTTTCTTT. It is translated as CASSQSSGTEAFF.